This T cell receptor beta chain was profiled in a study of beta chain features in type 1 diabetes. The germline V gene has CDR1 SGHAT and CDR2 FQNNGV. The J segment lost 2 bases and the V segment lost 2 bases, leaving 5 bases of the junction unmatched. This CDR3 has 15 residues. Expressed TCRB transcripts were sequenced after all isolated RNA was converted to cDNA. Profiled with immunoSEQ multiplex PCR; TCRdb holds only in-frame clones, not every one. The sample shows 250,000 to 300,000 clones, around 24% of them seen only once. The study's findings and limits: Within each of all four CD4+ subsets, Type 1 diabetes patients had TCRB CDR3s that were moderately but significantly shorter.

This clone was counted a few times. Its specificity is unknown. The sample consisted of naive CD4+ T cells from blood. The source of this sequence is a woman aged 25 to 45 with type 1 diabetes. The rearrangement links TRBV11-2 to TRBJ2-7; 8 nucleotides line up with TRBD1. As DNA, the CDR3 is TGTGCCAGCAGCTTAAACAGGGGGTTACCCTACGAGCAGTACTTC. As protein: CASSLNRGLPYEQYF.